This paragraph covers one T cell receptor beta chain sequence. In its sample, this clonotype was seen many times. Its antigen has not been determined. Qualities for individual bases were not recorded, and no much larger clone is one base off. Library creation used 5' RACE. Sequencer: NextSeq 500. To correct for sequencing error and PCR bias, the TCR library protocol tagged individual cDNA molecules with unique molecular identifiers. Sequencing covered both TCR alpha and beta chains, and within each sample the abundances of alpha and beta sequences were tightly co-correlated. The paper's processing steps were these. Decombinator V4 was used to annotate the V gene, J gene and CDR3 of the TCR sequences. TCRs were defined as expanded if a significant change between any two time points was detected under a Poisson model with p below 0.0001. TCR abundances were normalised to the total number of TCRs sequenced in each sample and reported as counts per million. MAIT TCRs were defined by TRAV1-2 paired with TRAJ12, TRAJ20 or TRAJ33, and iNKT TCRs by TRAV10 paired with TRAJ18. VDJdb, accessed 1 November 2021, was searched for CMV, EBV and SARS-CoV-2 annotated TCRs, with TCRs annotated for multiple antigens excluded. TCRdb itself trimmed the public reads at Q25 with fastp, ran MiXCR and retained productive beta chains. A single entry per CDR3 protein holds the most common genes and DNA from its merged rows. Clone size and V and J calls follow TCRdb, not the original study. This sample gives 52,000 or so distinct CDR3 sequences in total; approximately 6.3% of them show up just once. Of the sample, roughly 6% is held by the ten largest clones.

Set within a cohort of healthcare workers in London, UK, this nested case-control study involved weekly PCR testing of nasopharyngeal swabs along with blood sampling. Healthcare workers were enrolled in the week of the UK lockdown, from 23 to 31 March 2020, and were followed every week for up to 16 weeks. V and J lose 0 bases and 1 base, and a span of 9 bases separates them. Looking up the germline V gene yields CDR1 MGHRA and CDR2 YSYEKL. The CDR3 runs 15 amino acids, cysteine and phenylalanine included. The retained sequence is limited to the CDR3, 45 bases, with the frame set at the first base. The data belong to a study of early T cells in non-severe SARS-CoV-2 infection (dated by TCRdb to about 2021). Background on the whole study: Because TCR sequencing was done on bulk RNA from unsorted whole blood, the alpha and beta chains could not be paired.

Broad study findings and their caveats: VDJdb matching was skewed toward anti-spike CD8 responses, so virus-specific expansions were likely underestimated and private and CD4 specificities were missed.

The TCR comes from an adult who was a healthcare worker with PCR-confirmed SARS-CoV-2 infection or an uninfected control (not recorded which). This receptor chain uses TRBV4-1 and TRBJ2-5; the D region possibly corresponds to TRBD1 (6 bases align). The sequenced sample was whole blood, obtained at baseline. The CDR3 region has the sequence CASSQDGRGQETQYF. DNA sequence: TGCGCCAGCAGCCAAGATGGCAGGGGCCAAGAGACCCAGTACTTC.